This T cell receptor (beta chain) was identified during a study of blood T cell repertoires in COVID-19. The data were produced by immunoSEQ multiplex PCR, yet TCRdb's version contains in-frame clones alone and is incomplete. The table lists roughly 76,000 clones, approximately 90% of them singletons, with around 5% in the top ten. Germline assignment: CDR1 PRHDT and CDR2 FYEKMQ (reference sequence). The CDR3 is 17 residues long. Between the trimmed V and J ends, which lost 4 bases and 0 bases, there was a span of 18 bases. The clonotype comes from a woman aged 55-75 years with active COVID-19. The chain carries TRBV13 and TRBJ1-1; D is ambiguous. The specimen sequenced was peripheral blood. The CDR3 DNA is TGTGCCAGCAGCTACCTGGGAGCCGCACTAATGAACACTGAAGCTTTCTTT. This translates into CASSYLGAALMNTEAFF. Supplemented by reference TRBV13 and TRBJ1-1, the full variable domain reads AAGVIQSPRHLIKEKRETATLKCYPIPRHDTVYWYQQGPGQDPQFLISFYEKMQSDKGSIPDRFSAQQFSDYHSELNMSSLELGDSALYFCASSYLGAALMNTEAFFGQGTRLTVV.